Following are 22 T cell receptor beta chains from one sample sequenced in a study of CD8 T cells in ankylosing spondylitis. TCRdb fed the 5' RACE reads into MiXCR, producing one record per CDR3 protein. This table has around 320,000 distinct CDR3 sequences, roughly 20% appearing once. Input material: blood, either unsorted or a sorted T cell fraction (not recorded which). The source is a female donor with ankylosing spondylitis or in good health (not recorded which).

The chain joins TRBV3-1 to TRBJ2-2; D is undetermined. This CDR3 is 14 amino acids long. CDR1 and CDR2 (germline): LGHDT, YNNKEL (reference sequence). The germline V and J ends were trimmed by 2 bases and 4 bases, with 8 bases remaining between them. The CDR3 sequence is CASSQSRGTGELFF. The CDR3 DNA reads TGTGCCAGCAGCCAATCGAGAGGCACCGGGGAGCTGTTTTTT.

The gene calls are TRBV19 and TRBJ1-1; D is uncertain. The germline V gene encodes CDR1 LNHDA and CDR2 SQIVND (reference sequence). The CDR3 loop spans 15 amino acids. Trimming took 5 bases from V and 0 from J, leaving 13 bases between them. CDR3 nucleotide sequence: TGTGCCAGTAGTTTACCCATCGGCGTGAACACTGAAGCTTTCTTT. It is translated as CASSLPIGVNTEAFF.

This clonotype appeared a few times. The chain links TRBV11-3 to TRBJ1-1; 7 nucleotides match TRBD1. The CDR3 contains 15 residues. The germline V gene has CDR1 SGHNT and CDR2 YENEEA. V lost 1 base to trimming and J lost 4 bases; unmatched junction nucleotides: 6. The CDR3 reads CASSLGRQGSTEAFF. CDR3 bases: TGTGCCAGCAGCTTAGGCCGACAGGGCTCCACTGAAGCTTTCTTT.

V and J are TRBV18 and TRBJ1-4; D is undetermined. The V gene lost 6 bases and the J gene lost 6 bases, with 11 bases spanning the gap. The CDR3 extends over 13 amino acids. CDR1 and CDR2 (germline): KGHSH, LQKENI. The CDR3 here is CASSRGLDEKLFF. CDR3 sequence (DNA): TGTGCCAGCTCCCGGGGATTGGATGAAAAACTGTTTTTT.

There are a few counts of this clonotype. The chain employs TRBV7-2 and TRBJ2-1; 8 bases align to TRBD1. Germline V gene data show CDR1 as SGHTA and CDR2 as FQGNSA. This CDR3 is built from 14 residues. Trimming cost V 7 bases and J 7 bases; bases outside gene matches: 9. CDR3 DNA: TGTGCCAGCATCTCGACAGGGGCTAGAAATGAGCAGTTCTTC. It encodes CASISTGARNEQFF.

The chain links TRBV20-1 to TRBJ2-5; D call uncertain. Per germline, CDR1 DFQATT and CDR2 SNEGSKA (reference sequence). The CDR3 covers 15 residues. Trimming stripped 0 bases from V and 1 base from J, with 12 bases between. The CDR3 here is CSARDSWTAQETQYF. As DNA, the CDR3 is TGCAGTGCTAGAGATAGTTGGACGGCCCAAGAGACCCAGTACTTC.

About this clonotype: The junction shows a germline mismatch at one end, possibly a read error. This rearrangement joins TRBV20-1 to TRBJ2-5; D gene ambiguous. CDR3 length: 13 residues. Germline assignment: CDR1 DFQATT and CDR2 SNEGSKA (reference sequence). The CDR3: CSAGDLLKETQYF. The CDR3 region has the DNA TGCAGTGCTGGAGACCTTTTGAAAGAGACCCAGTACTTC.

The chain has TRBV6-5 and TRBJ2-1; 12 nucleotides line up with TRBD2. Germline V gives CDR1 MNHEY, CDR2 SVGAGI. The CDR3 loop spans 19 amino acids. Germline trimming cut 2 bases from V and 6 bases from J; bases unmatched to any gene: 14. This CDR3 is CASSYLGRLAGGSGNEQFF. For the CDR3, the DNA is TGTGCCAGCAGTTACCTTGGGAGGCTAGCGGGAGGGAGTGGCAATGAGCAGTTCTTC.

A few counts support this clonotype. The rearrangement uses TRBV27 and TRBJ2-1; D is ambiguous. Germline-derived CDR1 and CDR2 are MNHEY and SMNVEV (reference sequence). This CDR3 contains 16 residues. V was cut by 3 bases and J by 7 bases, with 19 bases left in between. The CDR3 loop is CASSFRSRPDGNEQFF. In DNA, the CDR3 is TGTGCCAGCAGTTTTCGCTCGAGACCGGATGGGAATGAGCAGTTCTTC.

This clonotype was observed a handful of times. The rearrangement links TRBV7-2 to TRBJ2-7; D unresolved. This CDR3 has 14 residues. The germline V gene encodes CDR1 SGHTA and CDR2 FQGNSA. Trimming stripped 1 base from V and 7 bases from J, with 14 bases between. The CDR3 sequence is CASSLDPLDSEQYF. For the CDR3, the DNA is TGTGCCAGCAGCTTAGACCCCCTCGACTCGGAGCAGTACTTC.

This chain connects TRBV7-2 to TRBJ2-1; D gene ambiguous. Germline V gene data show CDR1 as SGHTA and CDR2 as FQGNSA. Trimming cost V 2 bases and J 14 bases, with 13 bases left between them. This CDR3 region has 12 residues. This CDR3 is CASSLRGQPEFF. In DNA form, the CDR3 reads TGTGCCAGCAGCTTAAGAGGTCAGCCGGAGTTCTTC.

In this sample, this clonotype turned up a few times. This rearrangement joins TRBV4-3 to TRBJ2-5; the match to TRBD2 covers 13 bases. The V gene's germline CDR1 is LGHNA and CDR2 YSLEER. With V trimmed by 4 bases and J by 5 bases, 4 bases remained unmatched. The CDR3 is made up of 15 amino acids. The CDR3 region has the DNA TGCGCCAGCAGCCTCGGACTAGCGGGAGCGGAGACCCAGTACTTC. Amino acid sequence: CASSLGLAGAETQYF.

The V gene is TRBV7-2, the J gene TRBJ2-7; D remains ambiguous. CDR1 SGHTA and CDR2 FQGNSA come from the germline V gene. V dropped 2 bases and J dropped 2 bases, with 13 bases sitting between them. The CDR3 has 15 residues. CDR3: CASSLPTSIPYEQYF. The CDR3 DNA reads as TGTGCCAGCAGCTTACCTACCAGTATCCCCTACGAGCAGTACTTC.

The gene calls are TRBV20-1 and TRBJ2-1; D gene uncertain. The germline V gene encodes CDR1 DFQATT and CDR2 SNEGSKA (reference sequence). The CDR3 extends over 12 amino acids. V was pared by 6 bases and J by 6 bases, with 12 bases between. The CDR3 nucleotides are TGCAGTGCCCGGGCGGCCGGCAATGAGCAGTTCTTC. It codes for CSARAAGNEQFF.

The chain uses TRBV12-3 or TRBV12-4 and TRBJ2-7, with 11 positions matching TRBD2. The trim removed 8 bases at V and 5 bases at J, leaving 5 bases unmatched. The CDR3 contains 13 residues. The CDR3 is CASGLAGGNEQYF. In DNA form, the CDR3 reads TGTGCCAGCGGATTAGCGGGAGGGAACGAGCAGTACTTC.

There are a few counts of this clonotype. V is TRBV9 and J is TRBJ2-1, with 7 bases identical to TRBD2. CDR1 SGDLS and CDR2 YYNGEE come from the germline V gene. The CDR3 covers 15 residues. After removal of 0 bases from V and 4 bases from J, the junction contained 4 bases not matched to a gene. As DNA, the CDR3 is TGTGCCAGCAGCGTAGGGCTAGCGGATTACAATGAGCAGTTCTTC. This gives the protein CASSVGLADYNEQFF.

The chain carries TRBV5-5 and TRBJ2-7; 7 positions match TRBD1. CDR1 is SGHKS and CDR2 is YYEKEE in the germline V gene (reference sequence). This CDR3 comprises 15 residues. The J segment lost 2 bases and the V segment lost 4 bases, leaving 9 bases of the junction unmatched. The CDR3 loop reads CASSPTRTGPYEQYF. For the CDR3, the DNA is TGTGCCAGCAGCCCCACCCGGACAGGACCCTACGAGCAGTACTTC.

This chain uses TRBV9 with TRBJ2-6, with TRBD1 as a possible D gene (6 bases). This CDR3 region has 18 residues. Trimming pared 0 bases from V and 4 bases from J, leaving 17 bases between. Germline CDR1 and CDR2: SGDLS and YYNGEE. The CDR3 DNA reads TGTGCCAGCAGCGTAGGGGGACACCGATCACCCGGGGCCAACGTCCTGACTTTC. This encodes CASSVGGHRSPGANVLTF.

The V gene is TRBV24-1, the J gene TRBJ2-1; 14 nucleotides match TRBD2. From germline, CDR1 is KGHDR and CDR2 SFDVKD. CDR3 size: 15 residues. The ends lost 3 bases at V and 12 bases at J; junction bases unmatched: 6. The CDR3 coding sequence is TGTGCCACCAGTGATACTGGACTAGCGGGAGGAGTGCAGTTCTTC. This codes for CATSDTGLAGGVQFF.

The chain uses TRBV7-7 and TRBJ2-5; TRBD1 is a possible D gene (5 bases). The CDR3 is 13 residues long. Germline V gene sequence: CDR1 SSHAT, CDR2 FNYEAQ (reference sequence). Written as DNA, the CDR3 is TGTGTTAGCAGCTTAAATCAGGGAGAGACCCAGTACTTC. Its translation is CVSSLNQGETQYF. The complete variable domain, with remaining parts taken from reference TRBV7-7 and TRBJ2-5, reads GAGVSQSPRYKVTKRGQDVTLRCDPISSHATLYWYQQALGQGPEFLTYFNYEAQPDKSGLPSDRFSAERPEGSISTLTIQRTEQRDSAMYRCVSSLNQGETQYFGPGTRLLVL.

This chain connects TRBV6-5 to TRBJ1-1; no firm D call. V dropped 4 bases and J dropped 2 bases, with 11 bases sitting between them. This CDR3 has 14 residues. Germline loops: CDR1 MNHEY, CDR2 SVGAGI. The CDR3 DNA sequence: TGTGCCAGCAGTTCCAAAGGGCCAAACACTGAAGCTTTCTTT. Protein product: CASSSKGPNTEAFF.

The chain combines TRBV4-2 with TRBJ2-7, with 10 nucleotides matching TRBD2. J was trimmed by 4 bases and V by 4 bases; bases with no gene match: 4. This CDR3 has 14 residues. Germline assignment: CDR1 LGHNA and CDR2 YNFKEQ. In DNA form, the CDR3 reads TGTGCCAGCAGCCGAGGACTAGCGGAATACGAGCAGTACTTC. Translating gives CASSRGLAEYEQYF.